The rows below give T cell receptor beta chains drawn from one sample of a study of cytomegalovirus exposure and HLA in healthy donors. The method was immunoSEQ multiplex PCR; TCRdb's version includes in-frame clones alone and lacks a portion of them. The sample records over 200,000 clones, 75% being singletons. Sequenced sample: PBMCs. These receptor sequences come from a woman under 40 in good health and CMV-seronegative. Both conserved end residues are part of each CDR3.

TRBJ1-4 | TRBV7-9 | CASSSPSGQGGEKLFF
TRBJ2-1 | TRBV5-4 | CASSRKGLAGGEQFF
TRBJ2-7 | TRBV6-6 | CASTPGTSGTYEQYF
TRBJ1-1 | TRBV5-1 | CASSQDRVNTEAFF
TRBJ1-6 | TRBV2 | CASSEQGANSPLHF
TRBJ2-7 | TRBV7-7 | CASSLGTSGSYEQYF
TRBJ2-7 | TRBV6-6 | CASWDSHYEQYF
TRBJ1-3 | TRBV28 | CASSPGSNSGNTIYF
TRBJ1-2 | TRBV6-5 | CASSYSRRTYYGYTF
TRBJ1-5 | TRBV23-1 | CASSQFTHRDRVWESNQPQHF
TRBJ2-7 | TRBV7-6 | CASSPGPGLAGAYEQYF
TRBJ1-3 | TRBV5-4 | CASSLFGENTIYF
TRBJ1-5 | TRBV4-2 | CASSQEILSNQPQHF
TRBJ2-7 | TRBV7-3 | CASSLLGTSDEQYF
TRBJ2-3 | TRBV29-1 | CSSITYRDTQYF
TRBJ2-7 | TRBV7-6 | CASSLPGAGKNNEQYF
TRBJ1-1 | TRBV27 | CASSSTVNTEAFF
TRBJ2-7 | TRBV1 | CTSSQWGPGYEQYF
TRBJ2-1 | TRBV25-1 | CASSPPGLATQFF
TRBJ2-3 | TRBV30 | CAWSVAVDTDTQYF
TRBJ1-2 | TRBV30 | CAWSGINYGYTF
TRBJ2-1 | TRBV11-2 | CASSSARAGSSYNEQFF
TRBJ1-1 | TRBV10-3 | CAISPSGGRTEAFF
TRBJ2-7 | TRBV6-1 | CASSEEAESYEQYF
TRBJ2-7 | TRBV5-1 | CATRFGEGGVTYEQYF
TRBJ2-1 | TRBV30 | CAWSVNGPYNEQFF
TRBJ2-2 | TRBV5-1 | CASSFRTSGRSGELFF
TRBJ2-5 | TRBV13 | CASSLWGDSQETQYF
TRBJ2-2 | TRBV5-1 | CASSLGGTSPTGELFF